Described below is a single TCR beta chain sequence and its context. In germline, CDR1 is MNHEY, CDR2 SMNVEV (reference sequence). The CDR3 runs 17 residues. Trimming at V came to 1 base and at J to 7 bases, leaving 11 bases not matched to a gene. This sample was taken from a study of T cell changes during pregnancy in multiple sclerosis. Profiled with immunoSEQ multiplex PCR; TCRdb holds only in-frame clones, not every one. The table lists fewer than 140,000 clones, about nine tenths of them singletons. This chain joins TRBV27 and TRBJ2-1; 9 bases align to TRBD1. Here the sequenced sample was peripheral blood, taken after pregnancy. This receptor was obtained from a female donor with multiple sclerosis, enrolled in a pregnancy study. CDR3 residues: CASSLFWVGQGMNEQFF. CDR3 nucleotide sequence: TGTGCCAGCAGTTTATTTTGGGTGGGACAGGGTATGAATGAGCAGTTCTTC.